This T cell receptor (beta chain) was sequenced in a study of vaccination effects on CD4 cells after COVID-19. The culture ran for 10 days before CD4+ T cells were isolated. Each participant received a vaccine that was either BNT162b2 or mRNA-1273, given as two doses. Details on this clone: Its specificity is not known.

The data were produced by immunoSEQ multiplex PCR, yet TCRdb's version contains in-frame clones alone and is incomplete. This table has 57,000 or so clones, 78% appearing once. Germline values: CDR1 MNHEY, CDR2 SVGAGI. CDR3 size: 16 residues. Trimming stripped 0 bases from V and 3 bases from J, with 12 bases between. The TCR sequence derives from a human donor who received a COVID-19 vaccine. This chain joins TRBV6-5 and TRBJ2-1, with a weak D call TRBD2 (7 bases). The source material was CD4+ T cells from PBMCs cultured without peptide, sampled after COVID-19 vaccination. The CDR3 DNA follows: TGTGCCAGCAGTTACTCGGGGCGGGGGCTCTACAATGAGCAGTTCTTC. The encoded protein is CASSYSGRGLYNEQFF.